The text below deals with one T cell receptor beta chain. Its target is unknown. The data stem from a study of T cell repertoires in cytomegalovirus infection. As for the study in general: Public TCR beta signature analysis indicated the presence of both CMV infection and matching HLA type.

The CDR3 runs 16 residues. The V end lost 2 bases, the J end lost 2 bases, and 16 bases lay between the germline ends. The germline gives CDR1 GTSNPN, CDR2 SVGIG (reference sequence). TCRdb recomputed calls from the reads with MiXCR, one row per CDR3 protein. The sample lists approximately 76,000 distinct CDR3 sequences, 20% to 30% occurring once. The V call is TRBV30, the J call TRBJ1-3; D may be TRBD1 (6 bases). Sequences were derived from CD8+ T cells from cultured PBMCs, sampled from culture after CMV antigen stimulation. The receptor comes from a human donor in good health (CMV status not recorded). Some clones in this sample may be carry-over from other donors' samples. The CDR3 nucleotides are TGTGCCTGGAGTTCTTGGGGGCGGAGGGCTGGAAACACCATATATTTT. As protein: CAWSSWGRRAGNTIYF.